This passage covers 6 T cell receptor beta chains from one sample sequenced in a study of blood T cell repertoires in COVID-19. The method was immunoSEQ multiplex PCR; TCRdb's version includes in-frame clones alone and lacks a portion of them. The sample has roughly 46,000 clones; under 85% are singletons. Specimen: peripheral blood. The receptors were sampled from a man between 60 and 75 years old with active COVID-19.

The J gene is TRBJ2-7, the V gene TRBV27; D possibly corresponds to TRBD1 (6 bases). CDR3 length equals 14 residues. Germline V gives CDR1 MNHEY, CDR2 SMNVEV (reference sequence). The germline V and J ends were trimmed by 5 bases and 2 bases, with 13 bases remaining between them. The DNA of the CDR3 is TGTGCCAGCAGTCAGGGGACGGAAACCTACGAGCAGTACTTC. This translates into CASSQGTETYEQYF.

J is TRBJ2-2 and V is TRBV7-3, with 11 bases fitting TRBD1. V dropped 3 bases and J dropped 5; count of bases not matched to a gene: 2. In germline, CDR1 is SGHTA, CDR2 FQGTGA. This CDR3 has 15 amino acids. The DNA of the CDR3 is TGTGCCAGCAGCTTCGGACAGGGGGCTACCGGGGAGCTGTTTTTT. Residues: CASSFGQGATGELFF.

Concerning this clone: Other DNA sequences in the sample encode the same CDR3. V and J are TRBV6-4 and TRBJ2-3, with TRBD2 as a possible D gene (5 bases). Looked up from germline, CDR1 is MRHNA and CDR2 is SNTAGT. CDR3 length: 14 residues. Deletions cut 2 bases from V and 3 bases from J, with 9 bases between. The CDR3 coding sequence is TGTGCCAGCAGTGACGGTGGCGGGACAGATACGCAGTATTTT. It encodes CASSDGGGTDTQYF.

In DNA form, the CDR3 reads TGCGCCAGCAGCGTGCGGGGACAGCCTTACAATGAGCAGTTCTTC. This sequence encodes CASSVRGQPYNEQFF. The chain employs TRBV23-1 and TRBJ2-1; D is possibly TRBD1 (7 bases). TRBV23-1 falls under the ORF class, with uncertain function. With 6 bases removed from V and 4 bases from J, the gap between germline ends came to 16 bases. The CDR3 loop spans 15 amino acids.

The chain is built from TRBV18 and TRBJ2-7, with TRBD1 as a possible D gene (6 bases). This CDR3 contains 15 residues. Germline loops: CDR1 KGHSH, CDR2 LQKENI. With 2 bases removed from V and 2 bases from J, the gap between germline ends came to 13 bases. The CDR3, as DNA: TGTGCCAGCTCACCAAGAGGGGGTGGGACCTACGAGCAGTACTTC. This sequence encodes CASSPRGGGTYEQYF. Together with reference TRBV18 and TRBJ2-7, the CDR3 gives the full variable domain: NAGVMQNPRHLVRRRGQEARLRCSPMKGHSHVYWYRQLPEEGLKFMVYLQKENIIDESGMPKERFSAEFPKEGPSILRIQQVVRGDSAAYFCASSPRGGGTYEQYFGPGTRLTVT.

The chain couples TRBV5-1 to TRBJ1-1; no definite D call. Germline CDR1 is SGHRS and CDR2 is YFSETQ. The V end lost 0 bases, the J end lost 5 bases, and 8 bases lay between the germline ends. The CDR3 sequence is 13 residues long. CDR3 bases: TGCGCCAGCAGCTTGGGGACGGGAACTGAAGCTTTCTTT. As protein: CASSLGTGTEAFF.